A selection of T cell receptor beta chains follows, all from one sample in a study of chemoradiotherapy in HPV16-positive cancers. Data came from immunoSEQ multiplex PCR; TCRdb stores just in-frame clones and leaves some out. The sample contains approximately 32,000 clones, 80% to 90% of which appear only once. The sample in question was blood, obtained from a patient who underwent chemoradiotherapy. The receptors originated from a human donor with HPV-associated anogenital cancer. Each CDR3 is given with its conserved first and last residue.

>TRBV23-1|TRBJ2-2
CASNRQGEGVSQNTGELFF
>TRBV7-9|TRBJ1-3
CASSRDGASGNTIYF
>TRBV19|TRBJ2-5
CASSIPGIRETQYF
>TRBV2|TRBJ2-6
CASSDRDRGHGANVLTF
>TRBV4-3|TRBJ2-5
CASSQGTEAGKAQYF
>TRBV11-2|TRBJ1-2
CASSLDRLMSYTF
>TRBV18|TRBJ2-7
CASSQDRSSSYEQYF
>TRBV6-1|TRBJ2-7
CASSEQTGYEQYF
>TRBV7-9|TRBJ1-2
CASSSPGPESYTF
>TRBV11-2|TRBJ1-6
CASSPGGRENSPLHF
>TRBV19|TRBJ2-7
CASRRDRNSYEQYF
>TRBV6-5|TRBJ2-7
CASSPRTGSPEQYF
>TRBV30|TRBJ2-2
CAWSARNTGELFF
>TRBV9|TRBJ1-2
CASSVPGGSGDYGYTF
>TRBV9|TRBJ1-3
CASSVDGGSGNTIYF
>TRBV6-1|TRBJ1-2
CASSEAQGAYGYTF
>TRBV5-6|TRBJ1-5
CASSFFGTGDNQPQHF
>TRBV27|TRBJ2-5
CASSLNRAGVGETQYF
>TRBV5-4|TRBJ1-2
CASSSGQSRSNYGYTF
>TRBV28|TRBJ2-1
CASTIAGGPNEQFF
>TRBV2|TRBJ2-3
CALRPLVRGADTQYF
>TRBV6-1|TRBJ2-2
CASSDRVTGELFF
>TRBV6-6|TRBJ1-2
CASTPLRSSGYTF
>TRBV7-6|TRBJ2-7
CASSPDRGNEQYF
>TRBV29-1|TRBJ2-7
CSVEGQGTYEQYF
>TRBV9|TRBJ2-3
CASSASDREATDTQYF
>TRBV5-1|TRBJ2-3
CASSLRGAQSTDTQYF
>TRBV9|TRBJ2-2
CASSLGDRGTGELFF
>TRBV13|TRBJ2-5
CASSSSPESRQETQYF
>TRBV7-9|TRBJ2-1
CASSLSLTGGAHNEQFF
>TRBV6-4|TRBJ2-1
CASSLETGGHNEQFF
>TRBV30|TRBJ2-7
CAWGKGQYSYEQYF
>TRBV11-3|TRBJ2-2
CASSLGDRPANTGELFF
>TRBV6-4|TRBJ2-3
CASRRDYTDTQYF
>TRBV19|TRBJ2-1
CASAIRGVNEQFF
>TRBV6-6|TRBJ1-5
CASSQGTAHQPQHF
>TRBV2|TRBJ1-6
CASRGDLSPLHF
>TRBV28|TRBJ2-5
CASSTLAGRETQYF
>TRBV7-6|TRBJ1-1
CASSPQARTEAFF
>TRBV5-4|TRBJ2-7
CASSFAGGVHEQYF
>TRBV12-5|TRBJ2-7
CASGLVGGGTAAYEQYF
>TRBV9|TRBJ1-4
CASSAGQGGEKLFF
>TRBV7-2|TRBJ2-1
CASSLVGQGGNEQFF